Sequencing of this T cell receptor beta chain was carried out in a study of T cell changes during pregnancy in multiple sclerosis. Clones were sequenced by immunoSEQ multiplex PCR, and TCRdb holds only the in-frame ones, with some missing. This sample has 80,000 to 100,000 clones; 90% occur once, and the top ten carry just over 0.75%. The starting material was peripheral blood, obtained in the second trimester of pregnancy. The sequence was collected from a female donor in good health, enrolled as a control in a pregnancy study.

The CDR3 sequence: CASSFGVDSPLHF. Written as DNA, the CDR3 is TGTGCCAGCAGCTTTGGTGTAGATTCACCCCTCCACTTT. V and J are TRBV7-8 and TRBJ1-6; D uncertain. The CDR3 has 13 residues. V shed 3 bases and J shed 8 bases, with 8 bases lying between them. Germline loops: CDR1 SGHVS, CDR2 FQNEAQ.